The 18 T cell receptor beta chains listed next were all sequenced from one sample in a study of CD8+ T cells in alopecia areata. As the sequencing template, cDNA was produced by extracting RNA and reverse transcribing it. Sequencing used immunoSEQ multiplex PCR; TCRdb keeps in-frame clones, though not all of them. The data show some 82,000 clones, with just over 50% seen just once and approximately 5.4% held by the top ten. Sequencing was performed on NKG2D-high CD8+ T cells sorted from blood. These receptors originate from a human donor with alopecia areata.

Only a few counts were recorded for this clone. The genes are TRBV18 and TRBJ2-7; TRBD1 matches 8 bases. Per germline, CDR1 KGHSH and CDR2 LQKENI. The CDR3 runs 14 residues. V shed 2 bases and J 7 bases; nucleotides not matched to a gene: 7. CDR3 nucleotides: TGTGCCAGCTCACCATTCGAGACAGGGGATGAGCAGTACTTC. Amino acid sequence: CASSPFETGDEQYF.

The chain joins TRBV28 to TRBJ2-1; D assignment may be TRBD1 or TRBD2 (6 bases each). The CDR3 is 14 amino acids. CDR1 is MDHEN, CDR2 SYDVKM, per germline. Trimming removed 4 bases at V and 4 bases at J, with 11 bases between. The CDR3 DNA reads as TGTGCCAGCAGTTGGGGGGCATCATACAATGAGCAGTTCTTC. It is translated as CASSWGASYNEQFF.

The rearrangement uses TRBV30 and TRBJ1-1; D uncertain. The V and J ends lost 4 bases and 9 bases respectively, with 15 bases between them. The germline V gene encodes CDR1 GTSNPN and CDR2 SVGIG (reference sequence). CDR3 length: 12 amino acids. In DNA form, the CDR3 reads TGTGCCTGGATCTGGGGTGTTAGGAAAGCTTTCTTT. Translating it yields CAWIWGVRKAFF. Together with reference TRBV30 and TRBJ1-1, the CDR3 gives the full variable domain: SQTIHQWPATLVQPVGSPLSLECTVEGTSNPNLYWYRQAAGRGLQLLFYSVGIGQISSEVPQNLSASRPQDRQFILSSKKLLLSDSGFYLCAWIWGVRKAFFGQGTRLTVV.

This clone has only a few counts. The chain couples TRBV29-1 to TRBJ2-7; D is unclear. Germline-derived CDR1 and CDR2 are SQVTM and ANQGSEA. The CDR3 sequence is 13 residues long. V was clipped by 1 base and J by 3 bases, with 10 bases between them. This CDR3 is CSVEVHSNYEQYF. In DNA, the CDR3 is TGCAGCGTTGAAGTTCACAGTAACTACGAGCAGTACTTC.

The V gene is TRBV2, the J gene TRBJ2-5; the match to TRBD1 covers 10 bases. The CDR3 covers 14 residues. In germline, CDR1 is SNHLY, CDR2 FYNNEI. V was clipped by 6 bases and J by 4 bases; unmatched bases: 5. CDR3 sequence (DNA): TGTGCCAGCAGCGACGGACAGGGGGGAGAGACCCAGTACTTC. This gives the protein CASSDGQGGETQYF.

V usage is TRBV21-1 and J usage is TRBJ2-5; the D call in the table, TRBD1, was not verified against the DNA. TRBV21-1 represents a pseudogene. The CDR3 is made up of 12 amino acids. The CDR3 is CASKDRVETQYF. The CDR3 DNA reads TGTGCCAGCAAGGACAGGGTGGAGACCCAGTACTTC.

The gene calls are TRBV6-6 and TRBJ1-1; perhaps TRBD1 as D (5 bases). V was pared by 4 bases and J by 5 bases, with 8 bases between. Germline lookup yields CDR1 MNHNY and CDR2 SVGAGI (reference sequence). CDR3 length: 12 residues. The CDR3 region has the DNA TGTGCCAGCAGTTCCGGGGGGACTGAAGCTTTCTTT. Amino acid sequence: CASSSGGTEAFF.

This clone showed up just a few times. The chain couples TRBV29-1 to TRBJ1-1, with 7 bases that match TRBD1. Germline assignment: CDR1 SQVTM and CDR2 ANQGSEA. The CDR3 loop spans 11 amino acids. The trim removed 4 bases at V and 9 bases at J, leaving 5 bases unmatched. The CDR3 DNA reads TGCAGCGTTGGGGAGGGGGCCCAAGCTTTCTTT. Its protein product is CSVGEGAQAFF.

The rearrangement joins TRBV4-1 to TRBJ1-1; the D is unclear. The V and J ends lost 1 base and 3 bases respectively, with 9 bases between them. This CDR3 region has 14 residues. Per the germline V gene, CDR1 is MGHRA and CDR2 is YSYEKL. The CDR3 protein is CASSQGGIYTEAFF. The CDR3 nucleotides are TGCGCCAGCAGCCAAGGCGGCATTTACACTGAAGCTTTCTTT.

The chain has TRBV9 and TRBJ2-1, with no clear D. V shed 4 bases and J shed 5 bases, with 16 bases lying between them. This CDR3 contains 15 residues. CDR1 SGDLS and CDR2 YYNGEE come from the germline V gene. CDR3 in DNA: TGTGCCAGCAGCCTTAATCCCACCCGGCACAATGAGCAGTTCTTC. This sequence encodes CASSLNPTRHNEQFF.

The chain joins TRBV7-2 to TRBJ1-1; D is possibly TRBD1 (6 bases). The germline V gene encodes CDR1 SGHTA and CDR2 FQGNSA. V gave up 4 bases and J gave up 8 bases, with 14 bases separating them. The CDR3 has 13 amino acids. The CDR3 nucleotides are TGTGCCAGCAGCTACTCCGGGGGACAAGAAGCTTTCTTT. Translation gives CASSYSGGQEAFF.

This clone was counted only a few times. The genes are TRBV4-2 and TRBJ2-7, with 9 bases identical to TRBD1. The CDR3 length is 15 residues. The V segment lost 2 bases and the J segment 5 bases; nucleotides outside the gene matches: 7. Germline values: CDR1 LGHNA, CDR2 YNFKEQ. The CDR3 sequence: CASSQRDREIDEQYF. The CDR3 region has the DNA TGTGCCAGCAGCCAACGGGACAGGGAAATCGACGAGCAGTACTTC.

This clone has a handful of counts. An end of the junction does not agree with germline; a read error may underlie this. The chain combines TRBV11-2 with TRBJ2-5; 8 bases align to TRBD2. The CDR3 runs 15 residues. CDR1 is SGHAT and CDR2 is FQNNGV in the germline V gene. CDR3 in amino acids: CASSIELAAQETQYF. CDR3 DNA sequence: TGTGCCAGCAGCATAGAACTAGCGGCACAAGAGACCCAGTACTTC.

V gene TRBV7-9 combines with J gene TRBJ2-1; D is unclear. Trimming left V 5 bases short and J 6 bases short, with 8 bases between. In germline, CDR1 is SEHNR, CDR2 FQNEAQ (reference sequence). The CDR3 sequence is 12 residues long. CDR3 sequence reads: CASSTDRNEQFF. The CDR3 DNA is TGTGCCAGCAGCACTGATCGCAATGAGCAGTTCTTC.

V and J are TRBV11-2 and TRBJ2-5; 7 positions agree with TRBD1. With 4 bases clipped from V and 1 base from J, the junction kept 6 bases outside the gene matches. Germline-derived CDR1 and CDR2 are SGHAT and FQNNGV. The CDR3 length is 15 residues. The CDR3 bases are TGTGCCAGCAGCTCGACAGGGAACCCCCAAGAGACCCAGTACTTC. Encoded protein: CASSSTGNPQETQYF.

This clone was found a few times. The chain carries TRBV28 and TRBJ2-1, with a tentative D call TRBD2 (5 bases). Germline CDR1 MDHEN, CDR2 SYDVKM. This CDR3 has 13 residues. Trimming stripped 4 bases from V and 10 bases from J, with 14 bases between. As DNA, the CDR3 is TGTGCCAGCAGTTCGGAGCTCCGGGAAGAGCAGTTCTTC. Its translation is CASSSELREEQFF.

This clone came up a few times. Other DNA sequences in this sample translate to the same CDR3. For the CDR3, the DNA is TGTGCCAGCAGCCTAGGGGATCAGCCCCAGCATTTT. Amino acid sequence: CASSLGDQPQHF. This chain links TRBV7-9 with TRBJ1-5, with a possible D match to TRBD1 (5 bases). The length of the CDR3 is 12 residues. The germline CDR1 and CDR2 sequences are SEHNR and FQNEAQ (reference sequence). V lost 5 bases to trimming and J lost 5 bases, with 7 bases between them. Using reference TRBV7-9 and TRBJ1-5 for the parts outside the CDR3, the full variable domain is DTGVSQNPRHKITKRGQNVTFRCDPISEHNRLYWYRQTLGQGPEFLTYFQNEAQLEKSRLLSDRFSAERPKGSFSTLEIQRTEQGDSAMYLCASSLGDQPQHFGDGTRLSIL.

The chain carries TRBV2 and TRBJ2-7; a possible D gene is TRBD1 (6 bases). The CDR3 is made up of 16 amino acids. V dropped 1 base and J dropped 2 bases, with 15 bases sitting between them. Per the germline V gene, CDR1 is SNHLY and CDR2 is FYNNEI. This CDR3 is CASSEVSPGETYEQYF. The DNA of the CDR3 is TGTGCCAGCAGTGAAGTATCGCCAGGGGAAACCTACGAGCAGTACTTC.